The entry below gives a single T cell receptor (beta chain) sequence along with its context. V was shortened by 4 bases and J by 0 bases, with 12 bases between the two germline ends. The CDR3 has 15 amino acids. Germline V gene sequence: CDR1 LNHDA, CDR2 SQIVND (reference sequence). The data were produced by immunoSEQ multiplex PCR, yet TCRdb's version contains in-frame clones alone and is incomplete. The sample carries 140,000 or so clones, around three quarters recorded once. This sample was taken from a study of blood T cell repertoires in COVID-19. About the research overall: Donors in the United States, Italy and Spain gave samples during acute or convalescent COVID-19. PBMCs, B-cell-depleted T cells, or T cells were the source of the cDNA or gDNA that made up the material.

The sequencing input was peripheral blood. The TCR sequence derives from a man aged 45-65 years with active or convalescent COVID-19. V is TRBV19 and J is TRBJ1-2; D not resolved. The CDR3 coding sequence is TGTGCCAGTAGTACTCCGCGGCAGTCTAACTATGGCTACACCTTC. Amino acid sequence: CASSTPRQSNYGYTF. Drawing the rest from reference TRBV19 and TRBJ1-2, the complete variable domain is DGGITQSPKYLFRKEGQNVTLSCEQNLNHDAMYWYRQDPGQGLRLIYYSQIVNDFQKGDIAEGYSVSREKKESFPLTVTSAQKNPTAFYLCASSTPRQSNYGYTFGSGTRLTVV.